The table lists the clone carrying this TCR beta chain with a few counts. The antigen is unknown. The sort gate was single viable CD3+CD4+CD8-CD45RO+ cells for memory CD4+ T cells. This entry belongs to a study of memory CD4+ T cells and cytomegalovirus serostatus. The table came from immunoSEQ multiplex PCR; TCRdb's copy has only in-frame clones and leaves some out. This sample has over 60,000 clones, with around four fifths found just once. Study results and limitations: The CMV-associated TCR signature appears largely within the CD4+ memory repertoire.

This sequence originates from an adult in good health and CMV-seronegative. What was sequenced was memory CD4+ T cells from blood.

The CDR3 bases are TGTGCCAGCAGTCGCCTGTTAGGCCCAAATGAGCAGTTCTTC. The encoded protein is CASSRLLGPNEQFF. The rearrangement joins TRBV6-5 to TRBJ2-1, with no clear D. With 5 bases removed from V and 7 bases from J, the gap between germline ends came to 15 bases. CDR1 and CDR2 (germline): MNHEY, SVGAGI. The CDR3 sequence is 14 residues long.